The 10 T cell receptor beta chains below come from one sample, sequenced in a study of blood T cell repertoires in COVID-19. The data were produced by immunoSEQ multiplex PCR, yet TCRdb's version contains in-frame clones alone and is incomplete. The sample shows 200,000 to 250,000 clones, about 90% of them seen only once. Input material: PBMCs or T cells enriched from blood (not recorded which). The origin of the receptors is a woman aged 45-65 years in a cohort exposed to, infected with or recovered from COVID-19 (not recorded which).

The chain couples TRBV6-5 to TRBJ2-5; tentatively, D is TRBD1 (6 bases). The CDR3 is 13 residues long. Germline loops: CDR1 MNHEY, CDR2 SVGAGI. Trimming took off 7 bases at V and 4 bases at J, with 13 bases between the two ends. CDR3 DNA sequence: TGTGCCAGCATTTTCAGGGGTGGAGAGACCCAGTACTTC. Translated, it gives CASIFRGGETQYF.

This clone was seen a single time. This chain connects TRBV18 to TRBJ1-1; D is ambiguous. Germline V lookup: CDR1 KGHSH, CDR2 LQKENI. This CDR3 has 14 residues. Trimming removed 6 bases from V and 4 bases from J, with 15 bases in between. CDR3 nucleotide sequence: TGTGCCAGCTCCTCGAAGAGGGATGCCACTGAAGCTTTCTTT. Its translation is CASSSKRDATEAFF.

This clone occurred a few times. V and J are TRBV10-3 and TRBJ2-1; 9 bases are a match to TRBD2. Per the germline V gene, CDR1 is ENHRY and CDR2 is SYGVKD. Unmatched junction bases numbered 6, after V lost 7 bases and J lost 2 bases. The length of the CDR3 is 15 residues. CDR3 amino acids: CAIMGSGGPYNEQFF. For the CDR3, the DNA is TGTGCCATCATGGGAAGCGGGGGGCCCTACAATGAGCAGTTCTTC.

This clone was counted only a few times. This chain connects TRBV7-9 to TRBJ1-2, with no clear D. Trimming cost V 0 bases and J 8 bases, with 4 bases left between them. This CDR3 comprises 11 residues. From germline, CDR1 is SEHNR and CDR2 FQNEAQ (reference sequence). The CDR3 loop reads CASSLARGYTF. The CDR3 DNA sequence: TGTGCCAGCAGCTTAGCGCGGGGCTACACCTTC.

This rearrangement joins TRBV19 to TRBJ1-1; 9 nucleotides line up with TRBD1. Germline values: CDR1 LNHDA, CDR2 SQIVND (reference sequence). The CDR3 has 15 amino acids. V shed 8 bases, J shed 1 base, and the junction held 8 bases outside the gene matches. The chain's CDR3 is CASLGQGPTNTEAFF. The CDR3 DNA follows: TGTGCCAGTCTGGGACAGGGCCCTACGAACACTGAAGCTTTCTTT.

J is TRBJ1-4 and V is TRBV30; 7 bases line up with TRBD1. The germline gives CDR1 GTSNPN, CDR2 SVGIG (reference sequence). The CDR3 runs 13 residues. V shed 4 bases and J 4 bases; nucleotides not matched to a gene: 3. The CDR3 coding sequence is TGTGCCTGGACAGGGGGTGATAATGAAAAACTGTTTTTT. Its protein product is CAWTGGDNEKLFF.

The chain has TRBV10-1 and TRBJ1-1, with unresolved D. V lost 3 bases, J lost 3 bases, and 17 bases lay in between. CDR1 WNHNN and CDR2 SYGVQD come from the germline V gene (reference sequence). The CDR3 has 16 residues. The CDR3 loop is CASSDRSGIWDTEAFF. The DNA for the CDR3 is TGCGCCAGCAGTGACAGATCAGGAATTTGGGACACTGAAGCTTTCTTT.

The rearrangement links TRBV15 to TRBJ1-4; 7 nucleotides match TRBD1. With V trimmed by 3 bases and J by 6 bases, 4 bases remained unmatched. This CDR3 contains 14 residues. Germline loops: CDR1 LNHNV, CDR2 YYDKDF (reference sequence). The CDR3 loop reads CATSSGQEDEKLFF. In nucleotides, the CDR3 is TGTGCCACCAGCAGTGGACAGGAGGATGAAAAACTGTTTTTT.

The chain has TRBV28 and TRBJ1-3; 9 bases map to TRBD1. Germline V gene data show CDR1 as MDHEN and CDR2 as SYDVKM. Trimming cost V 1 base and J 7 bases; bases outside gene matches: 8. The CDR3 extends over 16 amino acids. The CDR3 sequence is CASSLYRGLEWNTIYF. CDR3 sequence (DNA): TGTGCCAGCAGTTTATACAGGGGGCTAGAGTGGAACACCATATATTTT.

This rearrangement joins TRBV5-1 to TRBJ1-1; unclear D gene. V lost 3 bases to trimming and J lost 1 base, with 13 bases between them. The V gene's germline CDR1 is SGHRS and CDR2 YFSETQ. The CDR3 loop spans 15 amino acids. The CDR3 here is CASSYVSTGNTEAFF. CDR3 nucleotides: TGCGCCAGCAGCTACGTTTCCACGGGGAACACTGAAGCTTTCTTT.